This TCR beta chain is from a study of patients and donors after allogeneic stem cell transplantation. TCRdb processed the RT-PCR reads anew with MiXCR; each CDR3 protein has one entry. The sample records hundreds of thousands of distinct CDR3 sequences, approximately 16% being singletons. A remark on this clonotype: A read error may be the cause here, since a much bigger clone is one base away.

The germline V and J ends were trimmed by 4 bases and 4 bases, with 10 bases remaining between them. This CDR3 is 12 amino acids long. In germline, CDR1 is DFQATT, CDR2 SNEGSKA (reference sequence). This sequence originates from a human donor who was either an allogeneic HSCT recipient or a stem cell or donor lymphocyte infusion donor (not recorded which). It is not recorded whose cells these are; they may come from a transplant donor. The sequencing sample was made of blood, either unsorted or a sorted T cell fraction (not recorded which). V gene TRBV20-1 combines with J gene TRBJ1-1, with D unclear. This CDR3 is CSATVWGTEAFF. CDR3 nucleotide sequence: TGCAGTGCTACTGTTTGGGGCACTGAAGCTTTCTTT.